Detailed here is one T cell receptor (beta chain). The germline CDR1 and CDR2 sequences are SEHNR and FQNEAQ (reference sequence). The CDR3 contains 14 residues. Between the trimmed V and J ends, which lost 0 bases and 3 bases, there was a span of 8 bases. The method was immunoSEQ multiplex PCR; TCRdb's version includes in-frame clones alone and lacks a portion of them. The sample records 65,000 to 80,000 clones, just under 95% being singletons. This sample stems from a study of OX40 agonist ivuxolimab in advanced cancers. Study background: Every 2 weeks, patients received ivuxolimab intravenously, dosed at 0.01 to 10 mg/kg. Recorded diagnoses for dose-escalation patients were hepatocellular carcinoma, melanoma, renal cell or head and neck cancer.

Autoimmune disease history or systemic immunosuppression meant exclusion. The clonotype comes from an adult with an advanced solid tumor such as melanoma, head and neck, liver or kidney cancer. The genes are TRBV7-9 and TRBJ1-2; D is unclear. The input for sequencing was CD4+ or CD8+ T cells sorted from blood, taken in a trial of the OX40 agonist ivuxolimab. CDR3: CASSLAGGYYGYTF. CDR3 coding DNA: TGTGCCAGCAGCTTAGCGGGCGGGTACTATGGCTACACCTTC.